The TCR beta chain described here comes from a study of T cell responses to AZD1222 COVID-19 vaccine. Whole-study results and caveats: No day 14 peak samples; only post-peak repertoires were characterized. Spike was spanned by vaccine-associated CD4 TCRs, with dominance at 160-218 and 743-854. Donor demographics were predominantly white British with a female majority; clonal diversity may be underestimated. Increases in Spike-specific TCR breadth and depth were seen after two AZD1222 doses.

CDR3 length: 13 residues. V was trimmed by 0 bases and J by 6 bases, leaving 7 bases between them. From germline, CDR1 is SGDLS and CDR2 YYNGEE. Turning to this clone: Its matching antigen is unknown.

Some clones are missing from TCRdb's copy, which holds only in-frame ones; the method was immunoSEQ multiplex PCR. The profile shows about 150,000 clones, approximately 90% of them singletons. The sequencing used peripheral blood, collected 28 days after the second AZD1222 dose. J is TRBJ1-3 and V is TRBV9, with D uncertain. This TCR came from an adult who received the AZD1222 COVID-19 vaccine. CDR3 in DNA: TGTGCCAGCAGCGTAGGGCAGGAAAACACCATATATTTT. Amino acids: CASSVGQENTIYF.